Below, 5 T cell receptor beta chains from the same sample are listed, as sequenced in a study of cytomegalovirus exposure and HLA in healthy donors (TCRdb year 2017). The library was obtained by the immunoSEQ multiplex PCR assay. The multiplex PCR relied on a mix of 60 forward primers for TCR Vbeta segments and 13 reverse primers for TCR Jbeta segments. The clones in this table, taken by TCRdb from immuneACCESS, are in-frame only. Not every clone is retained; where verified, under half of the shortfall comes from an unresolved V gene, and the cause of the rest is unknown. The sample's table lists a count of tens of thousands of clones. Together, the top ten hold 1.5% of the sample. The sequenced sample was PBMCs. All receptors derive from a woman in her fifties or sixties in good health and CMV-seronegative.

This chain uses TRBV2 with TRBJ1-6; tentatively, D is TRBD1 (6 bases). Germline loops: CDR1 SNHLY, CDR2 FYNNEI. The length of the CDR3 is 13 residues. V was cut by 8 bases and J by 10 bases, with 15 bases left in between. In DNA, the CDR3 is TGTGCCAGCTTGGGGGACAAGGGATCACCCCTCCACTTT. Its translation is CASLGDKGSPLHF. Using reference TRBV2 and TRBJ1-6 for the parts outside the CDR3, the full variable domain is EPEVTQTPSHQVTQMGQEVILRCVPISNHLYFYWYRQILGQKVEFLVSFYNNEISEKSEIFDDQFSVERPDGSNFTLKIRSTKLEDSAMYFCASLGDKGSPLHFGNGTRLTVT.

The chain is built from TRBV6-1 and TRBJ2-3, with no clear D. The CDR3 has 11 amino acids. From germline, CDR1 is MNHNS and CDR2 SASEGT. The ends were cut back, 6 bases at V and 4 bases at J, with 5 bases in the middle. CDR3 nucleotide sequence: TGTGCCAGCAGATACTCAGATACGCAGTATTTT. This encodes CASRYSDTQYF.

The gene calls are TRBV29-1 and TRBJ1-1; D is possibly TRBD1 (5 bases). Deletions cut 6 bases from V and 0 bases from J, with 11 bases between. The CDR3 has 13 amino acids. Per the germline V gene, CDR1 is SQVTM and CDR2 is ANQGSEA. CDR3 DNA sequence: TGCAGCGTCGCAGGGCAAATGAACACTGAAGCTTTCTTT. This translates into CSVAGQMNTEAFF.

This chain uses TRBV6-6 with TRBJ2-5; tentatively, D is TRBD2 (6 bases). The CDR3 extends over 13 amino acids. Germline CDR1 MNHNY, CDR2 SVGAGI (reference sequence). V lost 6 bases to trimming and J lost 5 bases, with 13 bases between them. CDR3 bases: TGTGCCAGCAGACTAGCTGAGTGGGAGACCCAGTACTTC. It is translated as CASRLAEWETQYF.

The chain has TRBV20-1 and TRBJ2-1, with D unresolved. With 8 bases removed from V and 7 bases from J, the gap between germline ends came to 12 bases. Germline values: CDR1 DFQATT, CDR2 SNEGSKA (reference sequence). This CDR3 is built from 11 residues. The CDR3: CSFFSQNEQFF. The CDR3 DNA follows: TGCAGTTTCTTTTCCCAGAATGAGCAGTTCTTC.